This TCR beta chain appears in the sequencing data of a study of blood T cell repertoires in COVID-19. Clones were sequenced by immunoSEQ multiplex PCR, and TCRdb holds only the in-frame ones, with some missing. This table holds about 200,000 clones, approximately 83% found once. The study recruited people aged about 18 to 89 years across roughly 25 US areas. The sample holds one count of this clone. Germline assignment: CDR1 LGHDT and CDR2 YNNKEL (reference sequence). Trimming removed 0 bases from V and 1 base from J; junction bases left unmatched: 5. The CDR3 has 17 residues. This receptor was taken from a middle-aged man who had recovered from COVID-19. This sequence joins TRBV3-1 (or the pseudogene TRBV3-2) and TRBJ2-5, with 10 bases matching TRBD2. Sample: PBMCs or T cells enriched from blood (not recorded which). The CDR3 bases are TGTGCCAGCAGCCAAGAGAGACTAGCGGGTCTCCAAGAGACCCAGTACTTC. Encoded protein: CASSQERLAGLQETQYF.